The subject of this entry is one T cell receptor beta chain. This record comes from a study of blood T cell repertoires in COVID-19. TCRdb's copy holds only in-frame clones and misses some; the assay was immunoSEQ multiplex PCR. The sample lists roughly 220,000 clones; roughly 85% were seen once. The CDR3 consists of 17 residues. V lost 4 bases to trimming and J lost 7 bases; unmatched junction nucleotides: 9. From germline, CDR1 is MDHEN and CDR2 SYDVKM. Participants spanned ages 18 to 89 years and resided in roughly 22 US areas. Specimen: PBMCs or T cells enriched from blood (not recorded which). The rearrangement uses TRBV28 and TRBJ2-1; 14 nucleotides agree with TRBD2. This sequence originates from a woman between 35 and 50 years old with acute COVID-19. This CDR3 is CASSSRTSGRYLNEQFF. In DNA form, the CDR3 reads TGTGCCAGCAGTTCAAGGACTAGCGGGAGGTACCTTAATGAGCAGTTCTTC.